This T cell receptor (beta chain) was identified in a study of T cell responses to AZD1222 COVID-19 vaccine. Whole-study results and caveats: All repertoire sampling was performed exclusively after the peak T cell response. When two AZD1222 doses had been given, Spike-specific TCR breadth and depth rose. Regions 160-218 and 743-854 dominated among vaccine-associated CD4 TCRs spanning spike. Donor demographics were predominantly white British with a female majority; clonal diversity may be underestimated.

Assay used: immunoSEQ multiplex PCR; TCRdb lists only in-frame clones, some missing. The top ten clones hold 0.55% of a sample with roughly 250,000 clones, 85% to 95% of them seen once. Points on this clone: No antigen is known for it. No DNA is shown, since the ends of the CDR3 on it are uncertain; the CDR3 is the one TCRdb lists.

Germline assignment: CDR1 MNHEY and CDR2 SMNVEV (reference sequence). The CDR3 length is 17 residues, termini included. The sequenced sample was peripheral blood, obtained on day 0 of AZD1222 vaccination. The chain carries TRBV27 and TRBJ1-2; the table calls TRBD1, which could not be checked here. The clonotype was recovered from an adult in good health. CDR3 protein: CASSSSGQGASNYGYTF.